A single sample gave rise to the 8 T cell receptor beta chains below, sequenced in a study of shared clonotypes between healthy human individuals. Sequencing was performed with immunoSEQ multiplex PCR; in TCRdb, only in-frame clones are kept and a portion is missing. Of roughly 500,000 clones in the sample, about 85% were seen once. Source material: PBMCs. The receptors derive from a woman in her forties in good health. Some clones in this sample may be carry-over from other donors' samples.

In this sample, this clone turned up once. This chain connects TRBV6-5 to TRBJ2-7; a weak D match, TRBD2 (7 bases). The CDR3 totals 15 residues. The V end lost 5 bases, the J end lost 4 bases, and 18 bases lay between the germline ends. The V gene's germline CDR1 is MNHEY and CDR2 SVGAGI. CDR3 sequence (DNA): TGTGCCAGCAGTACCCCGACGGGGGGCAAGTACGAGCAGTACTTC. Protein product: CASSTPTGGKYEQYF.

The chain combines TRBV5-1 with TRBJ2-5, with 8 positions matching TRBD2. V lost 2 bases, J lost 5 bases, and 11 bases stayed unmatched. CDR1 is SGHRS and CDR2 is YFSETQ in the germline V gene. There are 16 residues in the CDR3. CDR3 sequence: CASSLGLAGGEETQYF. The DNA of the CDR3 is TGCGCCAGCAGCTTAGGACTAGCTGGTGGAGAGGAGACCCAGTACTTC.

J is TRBJ2-2 and V is TRBV10-3, with D maybe TRBD2 (6 bases). The CDR3 has 14 residues. Germline V gives CDR1 ENHRY, CDR2 SYGVKD. Trimming shortened V by 10 bases and J by 4 bases, and 16 bases separated the two germline ends. In DNA, the CDR3 is TGTGCCACCGGGGGACTGCTTACCACCGGGGAGCTGTTTTTT. This translates into CATGGLLTTGELFF.

Points on this clone: A far more abundant clone sits one base away, making this likely a read error. Different DNA sequences within this sample yield the same CDR3. J is TRBJ1-4 and V is TRBV28, with 8 bases aligning to TRBD1. Germline V gene sequence: CDR1 MDHEN, CDR2 SYDVKM. The CDR3 is made up of 16 amino acids. The CDR3 DNA follows: TGTGCCAGCAGTTCGCCCCGCGCCAACAGGGGGGAAAAGCTGTTTTTT. This encodes CASSSPRANRGEKLFF.

There are many counts of this clone. The chain recombines TRBV19 with TRBJ2-5, with D uncertain. The V end lost 5 bases, the J end lost 0 bases, and 13 bases lay between the germline ends. This CDR3 has 15 residues. CDR1 is LNHDA and CDR2 is SQIVND in the germline V gene (reference sequence). CDR3 coding DNA: TGTGCCAGTAGTCCCCTCGCGAACTACCAAGAGACCCAGTACTTC. Encoded protein: CASSPLANYQETQYF.

Details on this clone: A far larger clone lies a single base away; this is likely a read error. This sequence joins TRBV5-5 and TRBJ1-2; possibly TRBD1 for D (6 bases). This CDR3 contains 13 residues. Germline V gene lookup returns CDR1 SGHKS and CDR2 YYEKEE (reference sequence). Trimming shortened V by 4 bases and J by 4 bases, and 11 bases separated the two germline ends. Here the CDR3 reads CASSADSLYGYTF. CDR3 nucleotide sequence: TGTGCCAGCAGCGCGGACAGCCTCTATGGCTACACCTTC.

The chain has TRBV9 and TRBJ2-1; D possibly corresponds to TRBD1 (5 bases). The CDR3 covers 16 residues. CDR1 and CDR2 (germline): SGDLS, YYNGEE. V was trimmed by 3 bases and J by 0 bases, leaving 13 bases between them. CDR3 amino acids: CASSGPQARSYNEQFF. The CDR3 bases are TGTGCCAGCAGCGGTCCACAGGCCCGCTCCTACAATGAGCAGTTCTTC. Based on the CDR3 plus reference TRBV9 and TRBJ2-1, the full variable domain is DSGVTQTPKHLITATGQRVTLRCSPRSGDLSVYWYQQSLDQGLQFLIQYYNGEERAKGNILERFSAQQFPDLHSELNLSSLELGDSALYFCASSGPQARSYNEQFFGPGTRLTVL.

A single count supports this clone. A far larger clone is one base from this, pointing to a likely read error. Other DNA sequences in the sample encode the same CDR3. The J gene is TRBJ1-1, the V gene TRBV11-2; 12 bases agree with TRBD1. Trimming took 5 bases from V and 14 from J; bases not matched to a gene: 9. Germline loops: CDR1 SGHAT, CDR2 FQNNGV. CDR3 length: 13 amino acids. CDR3 amino acids: CASSPGQGAGAFF. In nucleotides, the CDR3 is TGTGCCAGCAGCCCGGGACAGGGGGCTGGAGCCTTCTTT. Looking up the rest from reference TRBV11-2 and TRBJ1-1 gives the full variable domain: EAGVAQSPRYKIIEKRQSVAFWCNPISGHATLYWYQQILGQGPKLLIQFQNNGVVDDSQLPKDRFSAERLKGVDSTLKIQPAKLEDSAVYLCASSPGQGAGAFFGQGTRLTVV.